This TCR beta chain is drawn from a study of blood T cell repertoires in COVID-19. At the level of the study: Samples representing acute and convalescent COVID-19 were sourced from the United States, Italy and Spain.

In the source study's methods: For nucleated cells, counts were estimated from reference gene primer amplification. The protocol was immunoSEQ multiplex PCR, while the TCRdb copy is restricted to in-frame clones and leaves out a portion. V, J and clone size are taken as reported in that table, and D and trimming were inferred from the DNA itself. The sample contains 120,000 to 150,000 clones, roughly nine tenths of which appear only once. The CDR3 length is 15 residues. Trimming pared 5 bases from V and 4 bases from J, leaving 17 bases between. The germline V gene encodes CDR1 LNHDA and CDR2 SQIVND (reference sequence).

Material: peripheral blood. This TCR came from a human donor in a cohort sampled during active COVID-19. V is TRBV19 and J is TRBJ1-1, with D possibly TRBD1 on 5 matching bases. CDR3 nucleotide sequence: TGTGCCAGTAGTGGAGGCGGGGGTCCTCGCACTGAAGCTTTCTTT. It specifies CASSGGGGPRTEAFF.